This T cell receptor (beta chain) was observed in a study of cytomegalovirus exposure and HLA in healthy donors. The PCR used 60 Vbeta and 13 Jbeta primers. This table comes from immunoSEQ multiplex PCR, and its TCRdb copy is limited to in-frame clones, with some not included. The sample has 140,000 to 150,000 clones; roughly 80% are singletons. The sample taken for sequencing was PBMCs. The receptor was derived from a middle-aged woman in good health and CMV-seropositive.

This CDR3 reads CASSQEGPSSYNEQFF. The CDR3 region has the DNA TGCGCCAGCAGCCAAGAGGGCCCCAGCTCCTACAATGAGCAGTTCTTC. The chain recombines TRBV4-3 with TRBJ2-1; D is unresolved. Trimming took off 0 bases at V and 0 bases at J, with 9 bases between the two ends. There are 16 residues in the CDR3. Germline CDR1 reads LGHNA; CDR2 reads YSLEER.